Here is one T cell receptor beta chain with its context. Only a few counts were recorded for this clone. The clone's antigen remains unknown. No clone much larger than this one lies a single base away; base qualities are absent. These data come from a study of beta chain features in type 1 diabetes (dated by TCRdb to 2016 to 2018). As for the study more broadly: Patients and healthy donors did not differ in mean age, gender distribution, total cell number or subset yield. The study compared the TCRB repertoires of sorted circulating CD4+ T cell subsets in recently diagnosed type 1 diabetes patients with those in matched healthy donors. A total of 100 million to 110 million sorted cells were examined across all samples, and a strong correlation was observed between cell number per subset and RNA yield. Whereas all 28 donors provided naive and central memory subsets, regulatory and stem cell-like memory subsets were isolated from just 8 patients and roughly 8 healthy donors. The study at large found these results: In all four CD4+ subsets, TCRB CDR3 length was moderately but significantly shorter in type 1 diabetes patients. Because small numbers of individuals were included in the HLA sub-analyses, any influence of HLA type on TCRB rearrangement was left unresolved. Because cDNA was sequenced instead of genomic DNA, activated cells with high expression could be over-represented, although the groups did not differ in activation or CD3 levels. Fewer insertions and more nucleotide deletions at VDJ recombination sites were observed in patients with type 1 diabetes, implying thymic rearrangement abnormalities. PCR might favor shorter templates, but patient and control samples were amplified and corrected together, so any skew would affect both groups equally. Naive, central memory and regulatory TCRB repertoires appeared to be more similar among patients than among healthy donors.

The High Capacity cDNA Reverse Transcription Kit was used to reverse transcribe all of the isolated RNA, meaning that expressed TCRB transcripts were what got sequenced. Deep immunoSEQ sequencing was performed on naive, central memory and regulatory T cell samples, with an average of roughly 3.5 million total reads per sample. Sorted cells were lysed in RLT buffer and RNA was extracted with DNase-treated RNeasy Micro or Mini kits, depending on cell number. Each cell subset was processed on its own to prevent cross-contamination, while patient and healthy donor samples were processed together. The immunoSEQ multiplex PCR was used to amplify TCRB sequences from cDNA, generating 87-bp fragments that spanned the CDR3 region. The amplicons were sequenced using the Illumina HiSeq platform. In the paper's pipeline: PCR bias was computationally corrected using synthetic template baselines, reads within Hamming distance 2 were collapsed, and singletons that could not be merged were discarded. Reads were aligned against IMGT to assign V, D and J genes, CDR3 length and insertions or deletions at six rearrangement sites. Within each subset, clonotype counts were normalized to sorted cell number, after which true diversity and Gini coefficients were computed with the tcR R package. The overlap coefficient, calculated on TCRB nucleotide sequences, was used to quantify repertoire sharing. Out-of-frame TCRB sequences from naive cells were analyzed to stand in for the pre-selection repertoire. Held by TCRdb, this immuneACCESS table contains in-frame sequences only and omits some clones. Under half of the omission traces to an unresolved V gene where checked; the cause of the rest is unknown. The V and J calls and the clone size are those of that table, but D and trimming were determined from the DNA. The sample table lists 300,000 to 350,000 clones, less than 15% of them with a count of one. The top ten clonotypes cover about 0.016% of the sample.

Each donor gave one peripheral blood draw, averaging around 120 mL, which was collected into heparinised tubes. A BD FACSAria II and a panel including CD45RO, CCR7, CD25, CD127, CD95 and CD27 were used to sort naive, central memory, regulatory and stem cell-like memory CD4+ T cells. All sorted populations exceeded 95% purity. PBMCs were isolated immediately by Lymphoprep density gradient centrifugation and stained directly without culture. So that batch effects would be minimized, each experiment stained and sorted samples in pairs, pairing one healthy donor with one patient. Taken from cysteine to phenylalanine, the CDR3 has 16 residues. Only CDR3 DNA remains: 48 bases, in frame from the first base. CDR1 is given as SGHDT and CDR2 as YYEEEE, both from the germline V gene. The V end gives up 0 bases and the J end 1 base, leaving 6 bases in the junction not matched to a gene.

The clonotype was recovered from a woman between 18 and 29 years old with type 1 diabetes. The chain couples TRBV5-6 to TRBJ1-2; 7 bases in the junction line up with TRBD1. The sequenced sample consisted of naive CD4+ T cells from blood. What the cell subset or site label conveys for this sample: true naive CD4+ T cells. The CDR3: CASSLATGSYNYGYTF. The DNA sequence is as follows: TGTGCCAGCAGCTTGGCGACAGGGTCGTATAACTATGGCTACACCTTC.